This T cell receptor beta chain emerged from a study of shared clonotypes between healthy human individuals (TCRdb year 2020). Study-level background: The cohort comprised a couple of women and three men aged 18 to 49 years. Per donor, three plates each were used for CD4 naive and CD4 memory, two for CD8 naive, and one for CD8 memory. Blood TCR repertoires of about five healthy adults were deeply sequenced to estimate repertoire size and the extent of clonotype sharing between individuals. Different laboratories and diverse techniques were used to prepare libraries and sequence TCR repertoires, to increase sequencing depth and limit assay-specific biases. Per donor, leukapheresis produced somewhere between about 0.85 and 10 billion PBMCs. What the work shows at the level of the full study, not this receptor alone: Sampling was restricted to blood, and TCR repertoires in tissues likely differ from the TCR repertoires found in blood. When a few donors were compared, the shared fraction of clonotypes was around 4.6% for naive CD4, more than 3% for naive CD8, about 2.4% for memory CD4, and 0.4% for memory CD8. Pairwise subsampling led to the expectation that sequencing depth would affect the degree of clonotype sharing among donors. Compared with non-shared clonotypes, the clonotypes found in all four sorted-subset donors had higher generation probabilities. The genetic and exposure-history diversity represented was limited by the small number of donors. Even with the large sequencing depth, rarefaction of the sorted-subset datasets indicated that sequencing was incomplete. Naive subsets generally had larger estimated clonotype richness than memory subsets.

The CDR3 starts with the cysteine, ends with the phenylalanine, and has 14 residues. Of the read, only the CDR3 DNA is kept; its 42 bases are in frame from base 1. CDR1 and CDR2 (MNHNS, SASEGT) derive from the germline V gene. V trim: 5 bases; J trim: 0 bases; unmatched bases: 4. The donors were healthy, HIV-negative adults who had no recently reported acute infections or vaccinations. Every donor was a Caucasian adult residing in Nashville, Tennessee, USA. Magnetic negative selection was used to enrich CD4+ T cells, after which naive cells were positively selected on CD45RA and the negative fraction became the memory subset. Blood was collected by leukapheresis, and PBMCs were isolated by Ficoll-Histopaque density gradient centrifugation and then cryopreserved in liquid nitrogen vapor phase. Analytical flow cytometry was used to check the purity and quantity of every magnetically sorted T cell population. Genomic DNA was isolated from each sorted fraction and quantified by UV absorbance on a Nanodrop 2000c.

Using the deep immunoSEQ assay, multiplex PCR amplified TCR CDR3 regions from genomic DNA. Genomic DNA extracted from each cell subset was distributed evenly over all wells of several immunoSEQ 96-well plates, and each plate served as one replicate. For sorted subsets, approximately 190 ng of genomic DNA, equivalent to roughly 30,000 T cell genomes, went into each replicate PCR. Purified libraries were measured with a Qubit 3.0 fluorometer, size-checked on a Bioanalyzer 2100, and measured again with the KAPA Library Quantification kit. Each immunoSEQ 96-well plate was sequenced on its own single-read 150-cycle Illumina NextSeq 550 flow cell. On the authors' methods: The immunoSEQ output contained only junctional sequences without quality scores, so filtering could not match that applied to full-length reads. Sequences were annotated with PyIR, a Python wrapper for IgBLAST v1.9, and V/J genes and CDR3 were assigned using IMGT germline references. Reads were removed for weak V/J assignments (E-value above 1e-6), missing CDR3, stop codons, out-of-frame junctions, or ambiguous translated residues. A V3J clonotype was defined by an identical inferred V gene, J gene, and CDR3 amino acid sequence. To compute the percentage overlap between repertoires, the number of shared unique clonotypes was divided by the size of the smaller repertoire. Repertoire richness was assessed with RTK rarefaction, the Chao1 estimator, and Recon v2.1 estimates of unobserved clonotypes. OLGA was used to compute generation probabilities for all TCRbeta clonotypes that the gDNA method yielded from a handful of donors. The clones in this table, taken by TCRdb from immuneACCESS, are in-frame only. Not every clone is retained; where verified, under half of the shortfall comes from an unresolved V gene, and the cause of the rest is unknown. D and trimming come from the DNA, and the V and J calls and clone size come from that table. For this sample the table gives over 2 million clones, of which roughly 94% were detected only once. Together, the top ten hold 0.1% to 0.15% of the sample.

A remark on this clone: Which antigen it targets is not known. Per-base quality was not reported, and no clone a single base away is much larger than it.

The TCR sequence derives from a young man in good health. This sequence uses TRBV6-1 and TRBJ2-7; 7 central bases correspond to TRBD1. The sequencing sample was made of naive CD4+ T cells sorted from blood. The cell subset or site label, read with the paper, signifies: CD45RA+ positively selected. The CDR3 here reads CASSSGTASYEQYF. The nucleotide sequence reads as follows: TGTGCCAGCAGTTCCGGGACAGCCTCCTACGAGCAGTACTTC.